Listed here are 10 T cell receptor beta chains from one sample, sequenced in a study of T cells in Graves' hyperthyroidism and ophthalmopathy. Template material for amplifying TCR beta CDR3 regions consisted of RNA transcripts. The HTBI primer set was used in a first-round RT-PCR of the TCR CDR3. One entry per CDR3 protein results from TCRdb running MiXCR on the multiplex PCR reads. The sample holds hundreds of thousands of distinct CDR3 sequences, 45% seen once. The material sequenced was peripheral blood or thyroid tissue (not recorded which). All receptors derive from an adult man with Graves' disease, either hyperthyroidism or ophthalmopathy (not recorded which).

This clonotype was picked up many times. The rearrangement links TRBV29-1 to TRBJ1-1; 8 bases map to TRBD1. Germline V gene data show CDR1 as SQVTM and CDR2 as ANQGSEA. With V trimmed by 6 bases and J by 1 base, 4 bases remained unmatched. This CDR3 is 13 amino acids long. This CDR3 reads CSVQQGGNTEAFF. CDR3 DNA sequence: TGCAGCGTCCAACAGGGGGGGAACACTGAAGCTTTCTTT.

This clonotype has at least ten counts. The CDR3 bases are TGTGCCAGCAGTCGGACAGGGAGTCGGTATGGCTACACCTTC. This codes for CASSRTGSRYGYTF. The chain carries TRBV12-3 or TRBV12-4 and TRBJ1-2; 8 nucleotides match TRBD1. The trim removed 5 bases at V and 5 bases at J, leaving 7 bases unmatched. The CDR3 consists of 14 residues.

This clonotype was observed a single time. The J gene is TRBJ1-6, the V gene TRBV2, with 8 positions matching TRBD1. This CDR3 is 15 amino acids long. Germline CDR1 reads SNHLY; CDR2 reads FYNNEI. The trim removed 6 bases at V and 10 bases at J, leaving 11 bases unmatched. The CDR3 loop reads CASSLSGRGPSPLHF. In nucleotides, the CDR3 is TGTGCCAGCAGCTTATCGGGCAGGGGGCCCTCACCCCTCCACTTT.

The chain recombines TRBV5-1 with TRBJ2-7; possibly TRBD2 for D (7 bases). V shed 2 bases and J shed 5 bases, with 17 bases lying between them. This CDR3 contains 15 residues. CDR1 and CDR2 (germline): SGHRS, YFSETQ. CDR3 in DNA: TGCGCCAGCAGCTTCAATTCACGGGGGGCCGACGAGCAGTACTTC. Amino acid sequence: CASSFNSRGADEQYF. The full variable domain, its missing parts supplied by reference TRBV5-1 and TRBJ2-7, is KAGVTQTPRYLIKTRGQQVTLSCSPISGHRSVSWYQQTPGQGLQFLFEYFSETQRNKGNFPGRFSGRQFSNSRSEMNVSTLELGDSALYLCASSFNSRGADEQYFGPGTRLTVT.

This clonotype was seen ten or more times. The chain links TRBV25-1 to TRBJ2-5, with 8 bases aligning to TRBD1. Trimming took 6 bases from V and 1 from J; bases not matched to a gene: 10. The CDR3 has 16 amino acids. The germline gives CDR1 MGHDK, CDR2 SYGVNS. The CDR3 here is CASSDGTGGPQETQYF. CDR3 nucleotides: TGTGCCAGCAGCGATGGGACAGGTGGTCCCCAAGAGACCCAGTACTTC.

With respect to this clonotype: A much larger clone differs from this one at a single base, so this may be a read error. The chain employs TRBV24-1 and TRBJ2-5; D might be TRBD1 or TRBD2, each matching 5 bases. This CDR3 comprises 13 residues. V lost 5 bases to trimming and J lost 4 bases, with 10 bases between them. Germline V gene lookup returns CDR1 KGHDR and CDR2 SFDVKD. The CDR3 coding sequence is TGTGCCACCAGTGCCCGGGACGGAGAGACCCAGTACTTC. The encoded protein is CATSARDGETQYF.

Only a few counts were recorded for this clonotype. The chain combines TRBV5-5 with TRBJ1-1; D remains unclear. The germline V gene encodes CDR1 SGHKS and CDR2 YYEKEE (reference sequence). This CDR3 has 15 amino acids. V was trimmed by 1 base and J by 2 bases, leaving 12 bases between them. CDR3 sequence reads: CASSLSPTPNTEAFF. CDR3 nucleotide sequence: TGTGCCAGCAGCTTGTCCCCGACACCTAACACTGAAGCTTTCTTT.

This clonotype has only one observation. This sequence joins TRBV10-3 and TRBJ1-3; a weak D match, TRBD1 (6 bases). Germline CDR1 and CDR2: ENHRY and SYGVKD. V dropped 2 bases and J dropped 0 bases, with 8 bases sitting between them. The CDR3 is 15 residues long. In DNA, the CDR3 is TGTGCCATCAGTGAGCAGGGGCGCTCTGGAAACACCATATATTTT. It yields the protein CAISEQGRSGNTIYF.

The genes are TRBV2 and TRBJ1-4; the match to TRBD1 covers 7 bases. V dropped 4 bases and J dropped 0; count of bases not matched to a gene: 11. The CDR3 is 18 residues long. Germline CDR1 and CDR2: SNHLY and FYNNEI. The CDR3, as DNA: TGTGCCAGCAGTGCTTGGGGTGGCAGGGGGGCAACTAATGAAAAACTGTTTTTT. Translation: CASSAWGGRGATNEKLFF.

This clonotype was counted only a few times. The CDR3 region is CASSLLPGHSRYGYTF. As DNA, the CDR3 is TGTGCCAGCAGCTTGCTGCCGGGACATAGTAGATATGGCTACACCTTC. V and J are TRBV5-5 and TRBJ1-2, with D possibly matching TRBD1 (6 bases). The V end lost 1 base, the J end lost 5 bases, and 18 bases lay between the germline ends. This CDR3 is built from 16 residues. Germline CDR1 SGHKS, CDR2 YYEKEE (reference sequence).